What follows are 10 T cell receptor beta chains derived from one specimen sequenced in a study of Ad26.COV2.S vaccination and SARS-CoV-2 variants. Using immunoSEQ multiplex PCR, the repertoire was profiled, and TCRdb retains in-frame clones only, with some absent. The data hold hundreds of thousands of clones, with around nine tenths observed a single time. Sample treatment: 15 to 20 received Ad26.COV2.S at low or high dose, single or two shots; 5 received placebo; per-sample allocation not given. On day 63 after the first injection, vaccine and placebo recipients gave samples. The source was peripheral blood, collected in a trial of Ad26.COV2.S vaccine versus placebo. The receptors stem from a person between 18 and 65 years old who received the Ad26.COV2.S COVID-19 vaccine or a placebo.

This clone was seen just once. The chain combines TRBV19 with TRBJ2-7, with TRBD1 as a possible D gene (6 bases). Germline CDR1 reads LNHDA; CDR2 reads SQIVND (reference sequence). This CDR3 has 17 residues. With 5 bases removed from V and 2 bases from J, the gap between germline ends came to 22 bases. The CDR3 DNA follows: TGTGCCAGTAGTGTGAGACCCAGGGGCGTGATCCCCTACGAGCAGTACTTC. It encodes CASSVRPRGVIPYEQYF. Based on the CDR3 plus reference TRBV19 and TRBJ2-7, the full variable domain is DGGITQSPKYLFRKEGQNVTLSCEQNLNHDAMYWYRQDPGQGLRLIYYSQIVNDFQKGDIAEGYSVSREKKESFPLTVTSAQKNPTAFYLCASSVRPRGVIPYEQYFGPGTRLTVT.

The V call is TRBV7-9, the J call TRBJ2-3; 7 bases are shared with TRBD1. CDR3 length: 17 residues. CDR1 is SEHNR and CDR2 is FQNEAQ in the germline V gene (reference sequence). With V trimmed by 2 bases and J by 4 bases, 12 bases remained unmatched. This chain's CDR3 is CASSLWEQGILADTQYF. CDR3 nucleotide sequence: TGTGCCAGCAGCTTATGGGAACAGGGGATCCTTGCAGATACGCAGTATTTT. The full variable domain, in which reference TRBV7-9 and TRBJ2-3 provide the parts outside the CDR3, is DTGVSQNPRHKITKRGQNVTFRCDPISEHNRLYWYRQTLGQGPEFLTYFQNEAQLEKSRLLSDRFSAERPKGSFSTLEIQRTEQGDSAMYLCASSLWEQGILADTQYFGPGTRLTVL.

V is TRBV10-3 and J is TRBJ2-2; TRBD2 matches at 11 bases. Germline V gene data show CDR1 as ENHRY and CDR2 as SYGVKD. J gave up 2 bases and V 3 bases, and 8 bases lay outside the gene matches. The CDR3 covers 18 residues. The CDR3 spells CAISDWNSGRVNTGELFF. The CDR3 nucleotides are TGTGCCATCAGTGATTGGAATAGCGGGAGGGTAAACACCGGGGAGCTGTTTTTT.

CDR3 DNA sequence: TGTGCCAGCAGTCTCGGGTACGAGCAGTACTTC. Protein product: CASSLGYEQYF. The chain carries TRBV6-5 and TRBJ2-7; D gene uncertain. Germline assignment: CDR1 MNHEY and CDR2 SVGAGI. The length of the CDR3 is 11 residues. V was trimmed by 5 bases and J by 4 bases, leaving 6 bases between them.

The J gene is TRBJ2-1, the V gene TRBV13; 12 nucleotides align to TRBD2. The germline V gene has CDR1 PRHDT and CDR2 FYEKMQ (reference sequence). The CDR3 loop spans 16 amino acids. Unmatched junction bases numbered 10, after V lost 5 bases and J lost 8 bases. CDR3 sequence reads: CASSGKPSGRAYEQFF. The CDR3 DNA is TGTGCCAGCAGCGGTAAACCTAGCGGGAGGGCCTATGAGCAGTTCTTC.

The chain employs TRBV27 and TRBJ1-4, with unresolved D. CDR3 length: 13 residues. Germline CDR1 MNHEY, CDR2 SMNVEV (reference sequence). Trimming removed 0 bases from V and 12 bases from J, with 11 bases in between. CDR3 bases: TGTGCCAGCAGTTTATCGTTGGGTGACGAACTGTTTTTT. This codes for CASSLSLGDELFF.

V is TRBV7-9 and J is TRBJ1-1; 7 bases fit TRBD1. The J segment lost 5 bases and the V segment lost 5 bases, leaving 8 bases of the junction unmatched. Germline CDR1 is SEHNR and CDR2 is FQNEAQ (reference sequence). This CDR3 is 14 amino acids long. CDR3 residues: CASSRGGQWTEAFF. CDR3 DNA sequence: TGTGCCAGCAGCCGAGGGGGCCAGTGGACTGAAGCTTTCTTT.

The V gene is TRBV19, the J gene TRBJ2-7; 7 bases are shared with TRBD1. CDR1 is LNHDA, CDR2 SQIVND, per germline (reference sequence). Trimming cost V 2 bases and J 2 bases; bases outside gene matches: 6. There are 15 residues in the CDR3. This chain's CDR3 is CASSISGTAPYEQYF. CDR3 DNA: TGTGCCAGTAGTATATCCGGGACAGCTCCCTACGAGCAGTACTTC.

The V and J genes are TRBV6-1 and TRBJ1-3; a possible D gene is TRBD1 (5 bases). Trimming took off 2 bases at V and 9 bases at J, with 20 bases between the two ends. CDR3 length equals 16 residues. The V gene's germline CDR1 is MNHNS and CDR2 SASEGT. The CDR3 protein is CASSERFRGSGGTIYF. CDR3 DNA sequence: TGTGCCAGCAGTGAAAGGTTTAGGGGATCGGGGGGCACCATATATTTT.

The rearrangement uses TRBV28 and TRBJ2-1; 9 bases are shared with TRBD2. Germline lookup yields CDR1 MDHEN and CDR2 SYDVKM. The length of the CDR3 is 16 residues. V lost 3 bases, J lost 1 base, and 4 bases stayed unmatched. The CDR3 sequence: CASSLGSGSSYNEQFF. CDR3 bases: TGTGCCAGCAGTTTGGGTAGCGGGAGTTCCTACAATGAGCAGTTCTTC.